The 23 T cell receptor beta chains presented below share a single source sample, sequenced in a study of beta chain features in type 1 diabetes. The whole isolated RNA underwent reverse transcription, so sequencing captured expressed TCRB transcripts. Profiling relied on immunoSEQ multiplex PCR, and the TCRdb table lists in-frame clones only, not all of them. Of 130,000 to 150,000 clones in the sample, nearly 50% were seen once. Material: Tregs from blood. Receptors were obtained from a man aged 18 to 29 in good health.

This clone was seen a few times. This chain joins TRBV5-1 and TRBJ2-1, with a possible D match to TRBD2 (5 bases). The CDR3 is 15 residues long. Germline V lookup: CDR1 SGHRS, CDR2 YFSETQ. V was clipped by 4 bases and J by 0 bases, with 11 bases between them. The CDR3 region is CASSPGLRSYNEQFF. In nucleotides, the CDR3 is TGCGCCAGCAGCCCAGGACTGCGCTCCTACAATGAGCAGTTCTTC.

This clone was counted only a few times. This sequence joins TRBV7-9 and TRBJ2-5; D gene ambiguous. The V gene lost 0 bases and the J gene lost 2 bases, with 7 bases spanning the gap. Germline CDR1 SEHNR, CDR2 FQNEAQ (reference sequence). This CDR3 has 14 amino acids. CDR3 region: CASSLALSQETQYF. In DNA, the CDR3 is TGTGCCAGCAGCTTAGCGCTTAGTCAAGAGACCCAGTACTTC.

This clone turned up a few times. The chain links TRBV7-2 to TRBJ2-5, with 12 positions matching TRBD2. CDR3 length equals 15 residues. CDR1 and CDR2 from the germline V gene are SGHTA and FQGNSA. The V segment lost 6 bases and the J segment 5 bases; nucleotides outside the gene matches: 7. This chain's CDR3 is CASRPTSGGGETQYF. CDR3 DNA: TGTGCCAGCAGGCCGACTAGCGGGGGCGGGGAGACCCAGTACTTC.

This chain uses TRBV21-1 with TRBJ2-3; the D call of TRBD1 is as the table states it, not checked on the DNA. TRBV21-1 is described as a pseudogene. The CDR3 sequence is 16 residues long. The CDR3 is CASTQSSGQGTDTQYF. DNA for the CDR3: TGTGCCAGCACCCAGAGCTCGGGACAGGGCACAGATACGCAGTATTTT.

This clone came up a few times. The chain recombines TRBV28 with TRBJ1-2; a possible D gene is TRBD1 (5 bases). CDR1 is MDHEN, CDR2 SYDVKM, per germline. The CDR3 has 15 residues. V gave up 1 base and J gave up 1 base, with 10 bases separating them. The CDR3 region is CASSLLQGYNYGYTF. In nucleotides, the CDR3 is TGTGCCAGCAGTTTATTGCAGGGATATAACTATGGCTACACCTTC.

The chain is built from TRBV9 and TRBJ2-3, with 11 bases lining up with TRBD2. Germline assignment: CDR1 SGDLS and CDR2 YYNGEE. There are 20 residues in the CDR3. V lost 4 bases and J lost 0; bases outside the gene matches: 16. CDR3: CASSPLMSSGGADSTDTQYF. The DNA of the CDR3 is TGTGCCAGCAGCCCCCTCATGAGTAGCGGGGGGGCAGATAGCACAGATACGCAGTATTTT.

This chain uses TRBV15 with TRBJ2-7; TRBD1 agrees at 9 bases. The J segment lost 2 bases and the V segment lost 0 bases, leaving 8 bases of the junction unmatched. Germline V gene lookup returns CDR1 LNHNV and CDR2 YYDKDF (reference sequence). This CDR3 region has 17 residues. The CDR3 sequence is CATSRDAPGQGAYEQYF. The CDR3 nucleotides are TGTGCCACCAGCAGAGATGCCCCGGGACAGGGTGCCTACGAGCAGTACTTC.

This sequence joins TRBV2 and TRBJ2-6, with 8 nucleotides matching TRBD2. Germline-derived CDR1 and CDR2 are SNHLY and FYNNEI. The CDR3 totals 15 residues. V lost 8 bases and J lost 7; bases outside the gene matches: 10. CDR3 coding DNA: TGTGCCAGCGACCGGGGGGGCTTCGGTGCCAACGTCCTGACTTTC. Residues: CASDRGGFGANVLTF.

This chain joins TRBV6-5 and TRBJ2-2; 12 bases match TRBD1. The germline V gene encodes CDR1 MNHEY and CDR2 SVGAGI. The CDR3 is 15 amino acids. J was trimmed by 4 bases and V by 7 bases; bases with no gene match: 4. The CDR3 spells CASTLGQGATGELFF. The CDR3 DNA reads TGTGCCAGCACCCTGGGACAGGGGGCCACCGGGGAGCTGTTTTTT.

This clone has a handful of counts. The chain joins TRBV5-6 to TRBJ2-1; 7 positions match TRBD1. The CDR3 sequence is 15 residues long. With V trimmed by 4 bases and J by 4 bases, 8 bases remained unmatched. Germline V gene lookup returns CDR1 SGHDT and CDR2 YYEEEE. CDR3 sequence (DNA): TGTGCCAGCAGCCCTGGACAGGCGAGTTACAATGAGCAGTTCTTC. It translates to CASSPGQASYNEQFF.

In nucleotides, the CDR3 is TGTGCCAGCAGCCTGCGACAGGTGGACACCGGGGAGCTGTTTTTT. Its translation: CASSLRQVDTGELFF. The chain has TRBV14 and TRBJ2-2; TRBD1 is a possible D gene (6 bases). The V gene's germline CDR1 is SGHDN and CDR2 FVKESK. Trimming took 4 bases from V and 3 from J, leaving 12 bases between them. The CDR3 has 15 residues.

This sequence joins TRBV7-2 and TRBJ2-5; TRBD1 might be the D (6 bases). The CDR3 is 15 amino acids. CDR1 and CDR2 from the germline V gene are SGHTA and FQGNSA. The V gene lost 1 base and the J gene lost 3 bases, with 12 bases spanning the gap. CDR3 loop: CASSLVGRTEETQYF. CDR3 in DNA: TGTGCCAGCAGCTTAGTAGGCCGGACAGAAGAGACCCAGTACTTC.

The sample holds a few counts of this clone. This sequence joins TRBV7-8 and TRBJ1-5; TRBD1 matches 8 bases. The CDR3 spans 15 residues. Germline V lookup: CDR1 SGHVS, CDR2 FQNEAQ. V lost 3 bases and J lost 6; bases outside the gene matches: 7. CDR3 DNA sequence: TGTGCCAGCAGCTTGCTGACAGGGGTTGGTCAGCCCCAGCATTTT. Its translation: CASSLLTGVGQPQHF.

This sequence joins TRBV7-2 and TRBJ2-1; 7 bases line up with TRBD2. This CDR3 is built from 13 residues. The germline V gene has CDR1 SGHTA and CDR2 FQGNSA. V shed 6 bases, J shed 10 bases, and the junction held 9 bases outside the gene matches. The CDR3 DNA reads as TGTGCCAGCAGACCGTTTGCGGGGGAAGAGCAGTTCTTC. It specifies CASRPFAGEEQFF. The full variable domain, in which reference TRBV7-2 and TRBJ2-1 provide the parts outside the CDR3, is GAGVSQSPSNKVTEKGKDVELRCDPISGHTALYWYRQSLGQGLEFLIYFQGNSAPDKSGLPSDRFSAERTGGSVSTLTIQRTQQEDSAVYLCASRPFAGEEQFFGPGTRLTVL.

This clone was counted a few times. The chain is built from TRBV2 and TRBJ2-7; maybe TRBD1 (6 bases). Germline CDR1 reads SNHLY; CDR2 reads FYNNEI. Between the trimmed V and J ends, which lost 7 bases and 3 bases, there was a span of 13 bases. This CDR3 is built from 13 residues. The CDR3 protein is CASTEETGYEQYF. CDR3 nucleotides: TGTGCCAGCACTGAGGAGACAGGCTACGAGCAGTACTTC.

The chain has TRBV23-1 and TRBJ1-1; possibly TRBD1 for D (5 bases). TRBV23-1 counts as an open reading frame of uncertain function. The V and J ends lost 8 bases and 0 bases respectively, with 10 bases between them. This CDR3 comprises 13 residues. The CDR3 sequence is CASLQAVNTEAFF. DNA of the CDR3: TGCGCCAGCCTACAGGCGGTGAACACTGAAGCTTTCTTT.

The gene calls are TRBV5-1 and TRBJ2-2; 12 positions match TRBD2. With V trimmed by 5 bases and J by 3 bases, 8 bases remained unmatched. CDR1 and CDR2 (germline): SGHRS, YFSETQ. There are 17 residues in the CDR3. The chain's CDR3 is CASRYGLAGTYTGELFF. Written as DNA, the CDR3 is TGCGCCAGCAGATACGGACTAGCGGGGACCTACACCGGGGAGCTGTTTTTT.

This clone was recorded a few times. The J gene is TRBJ2-5, the V gene TRBV5-4; 10 bases map to TRBD1. The DNA end is more similar to TRBJ2-7, so the J call may be wrong. Germline lookup yields CDR1 SGHNT and CDR2 YYREEE (reference sequence). The CDR3 loop spans 13 amino acids. In nucleotides, the CDR3 is TGTGCCAGCGGGACAGGGGCCTGGTCCGAGCAGTACTTC. It codes for CASGTGAWSEQYF.

This clone occurred a few times. The gene calls are TRBV7-2 and TRBJ1-1, with TRBD1 as a possible D gene (5 bases). Germline V gene data show CDR1 as SGHTA and CDR2 as FQGNSA. Trimming removed 2 bases from V and 5 bases from J, with 9 bases in between. The length of the CDR3 is 13 residues. The CDR3 sequence: CASSLQGRTEAFF. In DNA form, the CDR3 reads TGTGCCAGCAGCTTACAGGGAAGGACTGAAGCTTTCTTT.

The rearrangement joins TRBV28 to TRBJ2-5; tentatively, D is TRBD1 (5 bases). Judging by the DNA end, TRBJ2-7 fits better; the J call may be wrong. CDR1 and CDR2 from the germline V gene are MDHEN and SYDVKM. The CDR3 length is 13 residues. DNA of the CDR3: TGTGCCAGCAGGGTCAGGGCCTCCTACGAGCAGTACTTC. The encoded protein is CASRVRASYEQYF.

This clone was seen only a few times. The chain recombines TRBV11-2 with TRBJ2-1; maybe TRBD2 (5 bases). CDR1 and CDR2 from the germline V gene are SGHAT and FQNNGV. The CDR3 is 15 residues long. V dropped 1 base and J dropped 2 bases, with 9 bases sitting between them. CDR3 sequence: CASSLGARAYNEQFF. The CDR3 DNA reads as TGTGCCAGCAGCTTAGGAGCGAGGGCCTACAATGAGCAGTTCTTC.

This clone was observed a single time. This chain uses TRBV25-1 with TRBJ1-2, with D unresolved. The length of the CDR3 is 14 residues. V was trimmed by 4 bases and J by 8 bases, leaving 17 bases between them. From germline, CDR1 is MGHDK and CDR2 SYGVNS. The CDR3 is CASSATDGGSGYTF. In DNA form, the CDR3 reads TGTGCCAGCAGTGCTACGGACGGAGGCTCCGGCTACACCTTC.

The sample holds a few counts of this clone. V is TRBV5-1 and J is TRBJ2-7; 11 bases line up with TRBD2. This CDR3 region has 15 residues. Germline V CDR1 and CDR2: SGHRS, YFSETQ. The V and J ends lost 3 bases and 3 bases, in that order; junction bases with no gene match: 5. The chain's CDR3 is CASSWTSGQIYEQYF. CDR3 bases: TGCGCCAGCAGCTGGACTAGCGGGCAAATCTACGAGCAGTACTTC.